These 17 T cell receptor beta chains were all obtained from the same sample, sequenced in a study of T cell repertoires in cytomegalovirus infection. Antigen specificity for these receptors is unknown. TCRdb re-derived calls from the reads in MiXCR, one entry per CDR3 protein. The sample shows 400,000 to 600,000 distinct CDR3 sequences, under 55% of them seen only once. Sequenced material: cultured PBMCs, taken from culture after CMV antigen stimulation. All receptors derive from a human donor in good health (CMV status not recorded). Some clones in this sample may be carry-over from other donors' samples.

The genes are TRBV7-2 and TRBJ2-7; D gene unclear. V was pared by 1 base and J by 0 bases, with 7 bases between. The CDR3 runs 14 residues. Germline values: CDR1 SGHTA, CDR2 FQGNSA. CDR3 in DNA: TGTGCCAGCAGCTTAGAGGTCAGCTCCTACGAGCAGTACTTC. Protein: CASSLEVSSYEQYF.

This clonotype was observed at least ten times. V is TRBV7-2 and J is TRBJ2-7; 9 bases map to TRBD2. This CDR3 comprises 15 residues. The V and J ends lost 5 bases and 0 bases, in that order; junction bases with no gene match: 5. CDR1 and CDR2 from the germline V gene are SGHTA and FQGNSA. In nucleotides, the CDR3 is TGTGCCAGCAGCCTCGGACTAGCGTACTCCTACGAGCAGTACTTC. It encodes CASSLGLAYSYEQYF.

This clonotype was seen only a few times. This chain uses TRBV6-2 or TRBV6-3 with TRBJ2-4, with 13 bases fitting TRBD2. The length of the CDR3 is 19 residues. The trim removed 8 bases at V and 2 bases at J, leaving 15 bases unmatched. Germline CDR1 MNHEY, CDR2 SVGEGT. This chain's CDR3 is CASLEEGTSGKVSKNIQYF. The CDR3 DNA follows: TGTGCCAGCCTAGAGGAGGGGACTAGCGGGAAGGTCTCCAAAAACATTCAGTACTTC.

The V and J genes are TRBV6-2 or TRBV6-3 and TRBJ2-1; D may be TRBD1 or TRBD2 (5 bases each). The V end lost 1 base, the J end lost 7 bases, and 14 bases lay between the germline ends. The CDR3 loop spans 15 amino acids. Germline CDR1 reads MNHEY; CDR2 reads SVGEGT. The CDR3 reads CASSYLGERKNEQFF. The CDR3 DNA reads as TGTGCCAGCAGTTACTTGGGGGAACGAAAGAATGAGCAGTTCTTC.

Remarks on this clonotype: Relative to the germline gene, one junction end is altered; a read error may explain this. The chain joins TRBV10-3 to TRBJ2-2; TRBD2 matches 10 bases. The CDR3 extends over 15 amino acids. Germline assignment: CDR1 ENHRY and CDR2 SYGVKD. CDR3 amino acids: CASHSLAGRNGQLFF. The CDR3 DNA reads as TGTGCCTCACACTCACTAGCGGGAAGGAACGGGCAGCTGTTTTTT.

The chain uses TRBV7-2 and TRBJ1-5; tentatively, D is TRBD1 (5 bases). V lost 5 bases and J lost 0, with 11 bases in between. In germline, CDR1 is SGHTA, CDR2 FQGNSA. There are 15 residues in the CDR3. DNA for the CDR3: TGTGCCAGCAGCGCCGACAGCTATAGCAATCAGCCCCAGCATTTT. It codes for CASSADSYSNQPQHF.

This clonotype was recorded only once. V and J are TRBV24-1 and TRBJ2-5, with a weak D call TRBD2 (7 bases). Germline V gene sequence: CDR1 KGHDR, CDR2 SFDVKD. CDR3 length equals 15 residues. The ends were cut back, 3 bases at V and 1 base at J, with 11 bases in the middle. CDR3 coding DNA: TGTGCCACCAGTGATCGGGGGGCAGGCCAAGAGACCCAGTACTTC. It yields the protein CATSDRGAGQETQYF.

The table lists this clonotype with a few counts. The chain employs TRBV19 and TRBJ2-1; maybe TRBD2 (6 bases). CDR3 size: 15 residues. Germline CDR1 LNHDA, CDR2 SQIVND (reference sequence). Trimming shortened V by 4 bases and J by 0 bases, and 10 bases separated the two germline ends. The chain's CDR3 is CASSNWEDSYNEQFF. The CDR3 nucleotides read TGTGCCAGTAGTAATTGGGAGGACTCCTACAATGAGCAGTTCTTC.

V usage is TRBV5-5 and J usage is TRBJ1-1, with D possibly matching TRBD1 (6 bases). Germline V gives CDR1 SGHKS, CDR2 YYEKEE (reference sequence). The CDR3 sequence is 16 residues long. Trimming cost V 1 base and J 7 bases, with 20 bases left between them. For the CDR3, the DNA is TGTGCCAGCAGCTTGAGGCCAGGGGACCGAATTTATGAAGCTTTCTTT. Residues: CASSLRPGDRIYEAFF.

The table lists this clonotype with a few counts. The chain is built from TRBV10-3 and TRBJ2-4, with D perhaps matching TRBD1 or TRBD2 (6 bases each). The CDR3 has 14 amino acids. Between the trimmed V and J ends, which lost 8 bases and 5 bases, there was a span of 16 bases. Germline V gene data show CDR1 as ENHRY and CDR2 as SYGVKD. DNA for the CDR3: TGTGCCATCCGAGCCGGAGGGGGTGAAAACATTCAGTACTTC. It codes for CAIRAGGGENIQYF.

The table lists this clonotype with a few counts. The J gene is TRBJ2-2, the V gene TRBV7-8, with 7 bases identical to TRBD2. Germline trimming cut 7 bases from V and 5 bases from J; bases unmatched to any gene: 13. Germline loops: CDR1 SGHVS, CDR2 FQNEAQ. This CDR3 region has 16 residues. Written as DNA, the CDR3 is TGTGCCAGCACCTCCCCGCTGGGGGGAGGGACCGGGGAGCTGTTTTTT. This sequence encodes CASTSPLGGGTGELFF.

In this sample, this clonotype turned up once. V and J are TRBV29-1 and TRBJ1-5; D not resolved. The germline V gene encodes CDR1 SQVTM and CDR2 ANQGSEA. Trimming removed 0 bases at V and 0 bases at J, with 12 bases between. This CDR3 is built from 16 residues. CDR3 nucleotide sequence: TGCAGCGTTGAAGATCGGAAGGGCTATAGCAATCAGCCCCAGCATTTT. This codes for CSVEDRKGYSNQPQHF. Drawing the rest from reference TRBV29-1 and TRBJ1-5, the complete variable domain is SAVISQKPSRDICQRGTSLTIQCQVDSQVTMMFWYRQQPGQSLTLIATANQGSEATYESGFVIDKFPISRPNLTFSTLTVSNMSPEDSSIYLCSVEDRKGYSNQPQHFGDGTRLSIL.

This clonotype was counted between two and nine times. The chain uses TRBV7-8 and TRBJ2-1; 8 bases line up with TRBD2. This CDR3 region has 17 residues. Trimming cost V 5 bases and J 4 bases; bases outside gene matches: 13. Germline CDR1 SGHVS, CDR2 FQNEAQ. The CDR3 nucleotides read TGTGCCAGCAGCCTCGTCAGCGGGGGCCGCCCTTACAATGAGCAGTTCTTC. Translated: CASSLVSGGRPYNEQFF.

J is TRBJ2-5 and V is TRBV7-2, with 7 bases fitting TRBD1. CDR1 and CDR2 (germline): SGHTA, FQGNSA. Trimming removed 5 bases from V and 5 bases from J; junction bases left unmatched: 11. CDR3 length: 15 amino acids. CDR3 sequence reads: CASSRWTGLSETQYF. In nucleotides, the CDR3 is TGTGCCAGCAGCCGTTGGACAGGCTTGAGCGAGACCCAGTACTTC.

This clonotype was recorded a few times. The V and J genes are TRBV6-5 and TRBJ1-3, with D possibly matching TRBD1 (6 bases). CDR1 MNHEY and CDR2 SVGAGI come from the germline V gene. V lost 2 bases and J lost 0, with 11 bases in between. CDR3 length: 16 residues. The CDR3 is CASSYGTPNSGNTIYF. Written as DNA, the CDR3 is TGTGCCAGCAGTTACGGGACACCCAACTCTGGAAACACCATATATTTT.

This clonotype was recorded a few times. The rearrangement links TRBV7-6 to TRBJ2-7; 8 nucleotides agree with TRBD2. CDR1 and CDR2 (germline): SGHVS, FNYEAQ. The CDR3 sequence is 15 residues long. V trimming: 3 bases; J trimming: 3 bases; junction bases outside the gene matches: 7. The CDR3 is CASSFGGGMDYEQYF. DNA for the CDR3: TGTGCCAGCAGCTTTGGCGGGGGGATGGACTACGAGCAGTACTTC.

The chain has TRBV27 and TRBJ1-6, with D uncertain. Per germline, CDR1 MNHEY and CDR2 SMNVEV (reference sequence). Trimming took off 5 bases at V and 14 bases at J, with 16 bases between the two ends. This CDR3 has 13 amino acids. The CDR3: CASSTGLGSTLHF. DNA for the CDR3: TGTGCCAGCAGTACCGGCCTGGGGTCGACCCTCCACTTT.